This T cell receptor (beta chain) is drawn from a study of blood T cell repertoires in COVID-19. A Seattle source enrolled patients during active infection and followed them longitudinally. The V gene end was trimmed by 2 bases and the J gene end by 5 bases; junction bases not matched to a gene: 4. The germline V gene has CDR1 SGHRS and CDR2 YFSETQ. The CDR3 contains 14 residues. Assay used: immunoSEQ multiplex PCR; TCRdb lists only in-frame clones, some missing. There are 100,000 to 150,000 clones in the sample; about 92% occur only once, and roughly 4.5% lies in the top ten. The receptor was isolated from a man aged 55 to 70 with COVID-19, enrolled during active disease. This chain connects TRBV5-1 to TRBJ2-5; the match to TRBD1 covers 9 bases. The sequenced sample was peripheral blood. CDR3 bases: TGCGCCAGCAGCTTCGGACAGGGGAGGGAGACCCAGTACTTC. This codes for CASSFGQGRETQYF.